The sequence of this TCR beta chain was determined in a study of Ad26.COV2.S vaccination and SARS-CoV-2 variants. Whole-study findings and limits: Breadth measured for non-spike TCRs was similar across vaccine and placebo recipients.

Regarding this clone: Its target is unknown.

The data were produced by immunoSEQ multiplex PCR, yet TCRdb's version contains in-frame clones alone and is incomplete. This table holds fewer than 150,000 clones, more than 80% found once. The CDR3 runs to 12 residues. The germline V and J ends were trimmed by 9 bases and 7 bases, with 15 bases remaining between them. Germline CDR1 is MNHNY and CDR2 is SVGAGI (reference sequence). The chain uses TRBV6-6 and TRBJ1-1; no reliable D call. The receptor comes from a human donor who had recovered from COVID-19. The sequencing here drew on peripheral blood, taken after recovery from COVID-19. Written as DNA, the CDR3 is TGTGCCAGTCGCTGGGCGCCAGTTGAAGCTTTCTTT. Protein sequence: CASRWAPVEAFF.